This passage covers 22 T cell receptor beta chains from one sample sequenced in a study of technical replicates of blood from a few donors. Only in-frame clones appear in the TCRdb table, and some are missing; sequencing was by immunoSEQ multiplex PCR. Here the sample spans over 90,000 clones, 95% to 97% being singletons. The sample comprised T cells isolated from PBMCs. These receptors originate from a human donor in good health.

This chain connects TRBV9 to TRBJ2-3, with TRBD1 as a possible D gene (5 bases). From germline, CDR1 is SGDLS and CDR2 YYNGEE. The CDR3 extends over 15 amino acids. The germline V and J ends were trimmed by 3 bases and 4 bases, with 15 bases remaining between them. The CDR3 sequence: CASSDTGWWSDTQYF. For the CDR3, the DNA is TGTGCCAGCAGCGATACAGGATGGTGGTCAGATACGCAGTATTTT.

CDR3 sequence: CSVAEGGLNQPQHF. The DNA for the CDR3 is TGCAGCGTTGCCGAGGGCGGGTTAAATCAGCCCCAGCATTTT. The chain couples TRBV29-1 to TRBJ1-5; D ambiguous. The germline gives CDR1 SQVTM, CDR2 ANQGSEA. The CDR3 loop spans 14 amino acids. V lost 4 bases, J lost 4 bases, and 14 bases lay in between.

The chain recombines TRBV11-2 with TRBJ2-1; D remains ambiguous. This CDR3 contains 18 residues. CDR1 is SGHAT and CDR2 is FQNNGV in the germline V gene. V lost 5 bases and J 0 bases, leaving 20 bases between the germline ends. In nucleotides, the CDR3 is TGTGCCAGCAGCCCGAGGAGTCCTTTTTCGAGCTCCTACAATGAGCAGTTCTTC. Its protein product is CASSPRSPFSSSYNEQFF.

The gene calls are TRBV18 and TRBJ1-4; D uncertain. Trimming took off 5 bases at V and 6 bases at J, with 13 bases between the two ends. Germline V gene data show CDR1 as KGHSH and CDR2 as LQKENI. This CDR3 has 14 amino acids. Here the CDR3 reads CASSFNTPDEKLFF. CDR3 nucleotide sequence: TGTGCCAGCTCATTTAATACTCCGGATGAAAAACTGTTTTTT.

The genes are TRBV29-1 and TRBJ2-3; TRBD1 matches 7 bases. Germline CDR1 and CDR2: SQVTM and ANQGSEA. V was pared by 7 bases and J by 4 bases, with 11 bases of the junction left unmatched. CDR3 length equals 14 residues. CDR3 sequence: CSGTDRLGSDTQYF. CDR3 in DNA: TGCAGCGGGACGGACAGGTTGGGATCAGATACGCAGTATTTT.

In its sample, this clone was seen once. The chain employs TRBV7-9 and TRBJ2-7, with 7 nucleotides matching TRBD2. Germline V gene sequence: CDR1 SEHNR, CDR2 FQNEAQ (reference sequence). V gave up 6 bases and J gave up 1 base; unmatched junction bases: 6. There are 14 residues in the CDR3. CDR3 amino acids: CASSYLAESYEQYF. In nucleotides, the CDR3 is TGTGCCAGCAGTTATCTAGCGGAGTCCTACGAGCAGTACTTC.

In DNA, the CDR3 is TGTGCCAGCAGCTTAGACGGGAGCACAGATACGCAGTATTTT. Its translation is CASSLDGSTDTQYF. The rearrangement uses TRBV7-2 and TRBJ2-3; D ambiguous. Looked up from germline, CDR1 is SGHTA and CDR2 is FQGNSA. V lost 1 base, J lost 0 bases, and 5 bases lay in between. The CDR3 runs to 14 residues.

The chain links TRBV5-6 to TRBJ2-1; 7 positions agree with TRBD1. The V and J ends lost 4 bases and 7 bases, in that order; junction bases with no gene match: 2. The CDR3 is 12 amino acids. CDR1 and CDR2 from the germline V gene are SGHDT and YYEEEE. The CDR3 here is CASSRGLNEQFF. Written as DNA, the CDR3 is TGTGCCAGCAGCAGGGGGCTTAATGAGCAGTTCTTC.

The V call is TRBV30, the J call TRBJ1-1; D ambiguous. V was clipped by 4 bases and J by 0 bases, with 9 bases between them. There are 13 residues in the CDR3. CDR1 and CDR2 (germline): GTSNPN, SVGIG (reference sequence). The CDR3 coding sequence is TGTGCCTGGAAAGAGGTCATGAACACTGAAGCTTTCTTT. Amino acids: CAWKEVMNTEAFF.

The rearrangement joins TRBV14 to TRBJ2-7; 7 positions agree with TRBD1. The junction had 8 bases not matched to a gene; V was cut back by 4 bases and J by 2 bases. The CDR3 has 15 amino acids. The germline V gene encodes CDR1 SGHDN and CDR2 FVKESK. The DNA for the CDR3 is TGTGCCAGCAGCCGTGGACAGGCCCGCGCCTACGAGCAGTACTTC. This encodes CASSRGQARAYEQYF.

The J gene is TRBJ1-3, the V gene TRBV14; D is unresolved. Looked up from germline, CDR1 is SGHDN and CDR2 is FVKESK. V lost 2 bases, J lost 0 bases, and 11 bases lay in between. This CDR3 has 16 amino acids. CDR3 in amino acids: CASSQSLRSSGNTIYF. The CDR3 region has the DNA TGTGCCAGCAGCCAAAGCTTACGGAGCTCTGGAAACACCATATATTTT.

The rearrangement joins TRBV10-1 to TRBJ2-3; a weak D match, TRBD2 (5 bases). The V end was cut by 4 bases, the J end by 3 bases, with 8 bases between. The CDR3 covers 13 residues. Per the germline V gene, CDR1 is WNHNN and CDR2 is SYGVQD (reference sequence). CDR3: CASSGAATDTQYF. The CDR3 nucleotides read TGCGCCAGCAGTGGAGCGGCGACAGATACGCAGTATTTT.

This chain joins TRBV6-5 and TRBJ1-1; D unresolved. V gave up 6 bases and J gave up 1 base, with 9 bases separating them. The germline CDR1 and CDR2 sequences are MNHEY and SVGAGI. The CDR3 has 13 amino acids. The CDR3 here is CASSSTRNTEAFF. CDR3 bases: TGTGCCAGCAGCTCCACCAGGAACACTGAAGCTTTCTTT.

CDR3 DNA sequence: TGTGCCAGCAGCTTAGCTTTGTACGGGTTAGGTAAAGGCACTGAAGCTTTCTTT. The encoded protein is CASSLALYGLGKGTEAFF. The V call is TRBV7-2, the J call TRBJ1-1; the D is unclear. This CDR3 spans 18 amino acids. The germline gives CDR1 SGHTA, CDR2 FQGNSA. Trimming stripped 0 bases from V and 4 bases from J, with 21 bases between.

This chain uses TRBV25-1 with TRBJ2-3, with D possibly matching TRBD1 (6 bases). The CDR3 consists of 15 residues. Germline V gene data show CDR1 as MGHDK and CDR2 as SYGVNS. V lost 1 base and J 2 bases, leaving 10 bases between the germline ends. The CDR3 protein is CASSESRTATDTQYF. The CDR3 DNA reads as TGTGCCAGCAGTGAATCAAGGACAGCCACAGATACGCAGTATTTT.

This chain links TRBV7-9 with TRBJ2-7, with no clear D. The CDR3 spans 15 residues. Germline CDR1 SEHNR, CDR2 FQNEAQ (reference sequence). V lost 3 bases and J lost 2, with 14 bases in between. The CDR3 nucleotides read TGTGCCAGCAGCTTTAAACAGCAGGCAGCCTACGAGCAGTACTTC. Translating it yields CASSFKQQAAYEQYF.

The CDR3 is CASSLGGLEETQYF. The DNA for the CDR3 is TGTGCCAGCAGCTTAGGGGGACTAGAAGAGACCCAGTACTTC. The J gene is TRBJ2-5, the V gene TRBV7-8, with TRBD2 matching over 8 bases. The V gene end was trimmed by 1 base and the J gene end by 3 bases; junction bases not matched to a gene: 1. CDR3 length equals 14 residues. CDR1 is SGHVS and CDR2 is FQNEAQ in the germline V gene.

A remark on this clone: An end of the junction does not agree with germline; a read error may underlie this. The chain joins TRBV19 to TRBJ2-2; TRBD1 matches at 7 bases. Germline V lookup: CDR1 LNHDA, CDR2 SQIVND (reference sequence). The CDR3 is 13 amino acids. The CDR3: CASSRGHTGELFF. Here the CDR3 DNA reads TGTGCCAGCAGTAGGGGGCACACCGGGGAGCTGTTTTTT.

The chain couples TRBV9 to TRBJ1-2; D not resolved. CDR3 length equals 17 residues. CDR1 is SGDLS, CDR2 YYNGEE, per germline. Between the trimmed V and J ends, which lost 2 bases and 4 bases, there was a span of 21 bases. As DNA, the CDR3 is TGTGCCAGCAGCGTGACCTTTAATGGAGGGCTCCTCTATGGCTACACCTTC. Residues: CASSVTFNGGLLYGYTF.

V and J are TRBV9 and TRBJ2-7; 9 bases align to TRBD1. Germline CDR1 and CDR2: SGDLS and YYNGEE. Germline trimming cut 4 bases from V and 5 bases from J; bases unmatched to any gene: 10. The CDR3 consists of 15 residues. The CDR3 coding sequence is TGTGCCAGCAGCTCCTCCGGGACAGGGACGGACGAGCAGTACTTC. It translates to CASSSSGTGTDEQYF.

The V gene is TRBV5-1, the J gene TRBJ2-5; D remains unclear. V was pared by 0 bases and J by 1 base, with 7 bases between. The CDR3 is 14 amino acids. Per germline, CDR1 SGHRS and CDR2 YFSETQ. The CDR3 sequence: CASSLGVSQETQYF. CDR3 nucleotides: TGCGCCAGCAGCTTGGGCGTATCCCAAGAGACCCAGTACTTC.

This sequence joins TRBV7-9 and TRBJ2-7, with TRBD2 matching 9 bases. The CDR3 runs to 15 residues. Germline-derived CDR1 and CDR2 are SEHNR and FQNEAQ (reference sequence). V lost 6 bases, J lost 5 bases, and 11 bases stayed unmatched. The CDR3 nucleotides read TGTGCCAGCAGTCTTAGCGGGAGTGGACCCGACGAGCAGTACTTC. It codes for CASSLSGSGPDEQYF.